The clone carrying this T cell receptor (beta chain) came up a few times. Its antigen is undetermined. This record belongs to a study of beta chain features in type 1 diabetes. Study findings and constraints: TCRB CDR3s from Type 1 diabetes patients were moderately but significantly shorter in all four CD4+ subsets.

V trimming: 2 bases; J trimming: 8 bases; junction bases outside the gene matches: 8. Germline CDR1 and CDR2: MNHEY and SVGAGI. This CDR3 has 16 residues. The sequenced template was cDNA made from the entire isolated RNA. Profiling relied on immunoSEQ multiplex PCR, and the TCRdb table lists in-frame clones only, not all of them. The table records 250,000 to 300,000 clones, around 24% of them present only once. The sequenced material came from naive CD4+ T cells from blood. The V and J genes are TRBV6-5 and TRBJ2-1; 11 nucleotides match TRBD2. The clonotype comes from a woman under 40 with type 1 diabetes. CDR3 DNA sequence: TGTGCCAGCAGTTACGGTCCCGGGACTAGCGGCCATGAGCAGTTCTTC. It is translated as CASSYGPGTSGHEQFF.